The 28 T cell receptor beta chains below were found in one sample sequenced in a study of identical twins. MiXCR, run by TCRdb on the 5' RACE reads, gives a single entry per CDR3 protein. The sample lists roughly 770,000 distinct CDR3 sequences, approximately 18% occurring once. A further study also used this sample, focusing on T cells expressing NK-cell markers.

Sequencing used PBMCs. Source of these receptors: a woman between 18 and 29 years old in good health.

The chain combines TRBV11-2 with TRBJ2-7, with D possibly being TRBD1 (7 bases). The CDR3 consists of 13 residues. The germline V gene has CDR1 SGHAT and CDR2 FQNNGV. V was clipped by 7 bases and J by 3 bases, with 13 bases between them. The CDR3 loop is CASTGGTNYEQYF. The CDR3 DNA reads as TGTGCCAGCACAGGGGGGACAAACTACGAGCAGTACTTC.

This chain connects TRBV5-8 to TRBJ1-1; D is unresolved. Germline CDR1 and CDR2: SGHTS and YDEGEE. V shed 6 bases and J shed 1 base, with 13 bases lying between them. The CDR3 has 14 amino acids. The CDR3 loop is CASTRMRGNTEAFF. CDR3 bases: TGTGCCAGCACCCGAATGCGGGGGAACACTGAAGCTTTCTTT.

The chain carries TRBV5-5 and TRBJ2-2; 7 bases match TRBD1. The CDR3 length is 16 residues. The germline V gene encodes CDR1 SGHKS and CDR2 YYEKEE (reference sequence). V lost 4 bases and J lost 1; bases outside the gene matches: 7. The CDR3 region has the DNA TGTGCCAGCAGCGCCGACAGGGAAAGGAACACCGGGGAGCTGTTTTTT. Amino acids: CASSADRERNTGELFF.

This clonotype occurred a few times. The chain has TRBV10-1 and TRBJ1-1; a possible D gene is TRBD1 (5 bases). The CDR3 sequence is 15 residues long. CDR1 is WNHNN and CDR2 is SYGVQD in the germline V gene (reference sequence). V lost 2 bases to trimming and J lost 4 bases, with 14 bases between them. The CDR3 loop reads CASSEREGVGTEAFF. The CDR3 DNA is TGCGCCAGCAGTGAGCGCGAAGGGGTCGGCACTGAAGCTTTCTTT.

The chain has TRBV7-2 and TRBJ1-1, with D tentatively TRBD1 (6 bases). The CDR3 is 16 residues long. Germline V gene lookup returns CDR1 SGHTA and CDR2 FQGNSA. Trimming cost V 3 bases and J 0 bases, with 14 bases left between them. Here the CDR3 reads CASSFPLGAMNTEAFF. The DNA for the CDR3 is TGTGCCAGCAGCTTCCCTCTGGGGGCGATGAACACTGAAGCTTTCTTT.

This clonotype was seen more than once but under ten times. The J gene is TRBJ2-1, the V gene TRBV6-2 or TRBV6-3, with 10 bases identical to TRBD2. There are 17 residues in the CDR3. The V and J ends lost 0 bases and 4 bases, in that order; junction bases with no gene match: 6. Per germline, CDR1 MNHEY and CDR2 SVGEGT. CDR3 sequence reads: CASSYSRQLAGYNEQFF. CDR3 bases: TGTGCCAGCAGTTACTCGCGACAACTAGCGGGGTACAATGAGCAGTTCTTC.

The chain combines TRBV7-2 with TRBJ1-2; TRBD1 might be the D (5 bases). Per the germline V gene, CDR1 is SGHTA and CDR2 is FQGNSA. V lost 3 bases to trimming and J lost 6 bases, with 11 bases between them. The CDR3 covers 13 residues. The CDR3 is CASSFGAGNGYTF. CDR3 sequence (DNA): TGTGCCAGCAGCTTCGGGGCAGGGAATGGCTACACCTTC.

The chain couples TRBV10-1 to TRBJ1-5; D might be TRBD1 (5 bases). V shed 2 bases and J shed 3 bases, with 8 bases lying between them. Germline lookup yields CDR1 WNHNN and CDR2 SYGVQD (reference sequence). The CDR3 consists of 14 residues. The CDR3 DNA reads as TGCGCCAGCAGTGAGGACAGATCCAATCAGCCCCAGCATTTT. Translation gives CASSEDRSNQPQHF.

J is TRBJ2-7 and V is TRBV20-1, with a possible D match to TRBD1 (7 bases). With 5 bases removed from V and 3 bases from J, the gap between germline ends came to 20 bases. Germline V CDR1 and CDR2: DFQATT, SNEGSKA (reference sequence). The CDR3 is 15 residues long. CDR3 bases: TGCAGTGCTTTCGCAGGGGGGCGCGAGGGCTACGAGCAGTACTTC. The encoded protein is CSAFAGGREGYEQYF.

This clonotype came up a few times. This sequence joins TRBV10-3 and TRBJ2-1; 9 bases line up with TRBD2. Trimming took 5 bases from V and 14 from J; bases not matched to a gene: 10. The V gene's germline CDR1 is ENHRY and CDR2 SYGVKD. CDR3 length: 13 amino acids. CDR3 sequence: CAISHSGGPGEFF. The CDR3 DNA reads as TGTGCCATCAGTCATAGCGGGGGCCCGGGAGAGTTCTTC.

This chain uses TRBV30 with TRBJ1-5; 10 bases align to TRBD1. In germline, CDR1 is GTSNPN, CDR2 SVGIG (reference sequence). CDR3 size: 13 residues. Trimming removed 5 bases from V and 6 bases from J; junction bases left unmatched: 4. The CDR3 DNA reads as TGTGCCTGGGCCGGACAGGGGGGTCAGCCCCAGCATTTT. Amino acid sequence: CAWAGQGGQPQHF. Together with reference TRBV30 and TRBJ1-5, the CDR3 gives the full variable domain: SQTIHQWPATLVQPVGSPLSLECTVEGTSNPNLYWYRQAAGRGLQLLFYSVGIGQISSEVPQNLSASRPQDRQFILSSKKLLLSDSGFYLCAWAGQGGQPQHFGDGTRLSIL.

The chain recombines TRBV9 with TRBJ2-2; 8 bases are a match to TRBD1. Germline-derived CDR1 and CDR2 are SGDLS and YYNGEE. The junction had 10 bases not matched to a gene; V was cut back by 0 bases and J by 6 bases. This CDR3 spans 17 amino acids. Here the CDR3 reads CASSVGLSQGASGELFF. DNA of the CDR3: TGTGCCAGCAGCGTAGGCTTAAGCCAGGGGGCATCCGGGGAGCTGTTTTTT.

Many counts were recorded for this clonotype. The CDR3 DNA reads TGTGCCATCAGAGGCGAACGCACAGATACGCAGTATTTT. It translates to CAIRGERTDTQYF. The chain has TRBV10-3 and TRBJ2-3; D is unresolved. The CDR3 loop spans 13 amino acids. Germline loops: CDR1 ENHRY, CDR2 SYGVKD. V lost 6 bases to trimming and J lost 1 base, with 8 bases between them.

This clonotype was detected a few times. The chain has TRBV20-1 and TRBJ2-3; 10 bases align to TRBD2. The germline gives CDR1 DFQATT, CDR2 SNEGSKA (reference sequence). The CDR3 contains 15 residues. The junction had 12 bases not matched to a gene; V was cut back by 6 bases and J by 6 bases. Here the CDR3 reads CSATVWQREGDTQYF. The CDR3 nucleotides are TGCAGTGCCACCGTATGGCAGCGGGAGGGTGATACGCAGTATTTT.

This clonotype was seen ten or more times. The chain has TRBV6-5 and TRBJ2-3, with TRBD1 as a possible D gene (6 bases). Trimming took 4 bases from V and 13 from J, leaving 15 bases between them. Germline V lookup: CDR1 MNHEY, CDR2 SVGAGI. The CDR3 sequence is 12 residues long. CDR3 amino acids: CASSSQGRPEYF. The CDR3 nucleotides are TGTGCCAGCAGTTCACAGGGACGACCGGAGTATTTT.

The chain employs TRBV18 and TRBJ2-1; D might be TRBD1 or TRBD2, each matching 6 bases. Germline V CDR1 and CDR2: KGHSH, LQKENI. Trimming stripped 2 bases from V and 8 bases from J, with 13 bases between. The length of the CDR3 is 14 residues. CDR3 residues: CASSPGGPFYEQFF. DNA of the CDR3: TGTGCCAGCTCACCAGGGGGGCCTTTCTATGAGCAGTTCTTC.

This clonotype appeared many times. The CDR3 sequence is CASRSGLNTEAFF. CDR3 in DNA: TGTGCCAGCAGGTCCGGGTTGAACACTGAAGCTTTCTTT. The gene calls are TRBV12-3 or TRBV12-4 and TRBJ1-1; D is unresolved. The CDR3 has 13 residues. Trimming took 6 bases from V and 0 from J, leaving 8 bases between them.

This clonotype has at least ten counts. The rearrangement joins TRBV7-9 to TRBJ2-3; no reliable D call. Germline CDR1 and CDR2: SEHNR and FQNEAQ (reference sequence). The CDR3 loop spans 17 amino acids. Trimming cost V 5 bases and J 2 bases, with 20 bases left between them. The CDR3 DNA is TGTGCCAGCAGCACTACGCCACCGACCTTAGCCACAGATACGCAGTATTTT. Translating gives CASSTTPPTLATDTQYF.

In its sample, this clonotype was seen a few times. The J gene is TRBJ2-7, the V gene TRBV3-1; 9 bases fit TRBD1. V dropped 3 bases and J dropped 0; count of bases not matched to a gene: 12. This CDR3 comprises 18 residues. Germline CDR1 and CDR2: LGHDT and YNNKEL (reference sequence). CDR3 DNA sequence: TGTGCCAGCAGCCACCGTATTGTCGGGACAGGGTCCTCCTACGAGCAGTACTTC. It codes for CASSHRIVGTGSSYEQYF.

This clonotype showed up just a few times. V gene TRBV12-3 or TRBV12-4 combines with J gene TRBJ1-1, with D tentatively TRBD1 (6 bases). The ends were cut back, 5 bases at V and 5 bases at J, with 18 bases in the middle. The CDR3 is 15 residues long. The CDR3 DNA sequence: TGTGCCAGCAGTAGAACGGACAGCGGGGTGACTGAAGCTTTCTTT. Protein sequence: CASSRTDSGVTEAFF.

This clonotype was observed many times. This sequence joins TRBV7-8 and TRBJ1-2; TRBD1 might be the D (6 bases). V was trimmed by 1 base and J by 5 bases, leaving 11 bases between them. Germline loops: CDR1 SGHVS, CDR2 FQNEAQ. The CDR3 spans 14 residues. CDR3 loop: CASSLGTVSYGYTF. The DNA of the CDR3 is TGTGCCAGCAGCTTAGGGACAGTATCATATGGCTACACCTTC.

This sequence joins TRBV3-1 and TRBJ2-4; 8 bases line up with TRBD2. J gave up 6 bases and V 5 bases, and 9 bases lay outside the gene matches. The CDR3 covers 15 residues. Germline lookup yields CDR1 LGHDT and CDR2 YNNKEL (reference sequence). The CDR3 loop reads CASSSYAGGGNIQYF. CDR3 DNA sequence: TGTGCCAGCAGCTCATATGCGGGAGGAGGAAACATTCAGTACTTC.

This clonotype has just a few counts. CDR3 nucleotides: TGCAGCCCCAGATCCCTCCTCGACCCAGATACGCAGTATTTT. Its translation: CSPRSLLDPDTQYF. This sequence joins TRBV20-1 and TRBJ2-3, with no clear D. The CDR3 covers 14 residues. The germline V gene has CDR1 DFQATT and CDR2 SNEGSKA (reference sequence).

This clonotype was observed a handful of times. This chain links TRBV15 with TRBJ2-7, with 11 bases identical to TRBD1. Looked up from germline, CDR1 is LNHNV and CDR2 is YYDKDF (reference sequence). The CDR3 runs to 16 residues. V lost 0 bases and J lost 6; bases outside the gene matches: 7. Here the CDR3 reads CATSREWTGGGGEQYF. The CDR3 region has the DNA TGTGCCACCAGCAGAGAGTGGACAGGGGGCGGAGGCGAGCAGTACTTC.

This clonotype was detected ten times or more. This rearrangement joins TRBV12-3 or TRBV12-4 to TRBJ2-1, with 13 bases lining up with TRBD2. The CDR3 totals 15 residues. With V trimmed by 5 bases and J by 10 bases, 8 bases remained unmatched. The CDR3, as DNA: TGTGCCAGCAGTCCAGGACTAGCGGGAGTTAGGGAGCAGTTCTTC. Encoded protein: CASSPGLAGVREQFF.

The sample holds a few counts of this clonotype. The chain links TRBV5-1 to TRBJ2-1; 7 bases align to TRBD2. The CDR3 length is 15 residues. The ends lost 4 bases at V and 2 bases at J; junction bases unmatched: 6. Germline V gene lookup returns CDR1 SGHRS and CDR2 YFSETQ. CDR3 DNA: TGCGCCAGCAGCCGCACTGCGGGGGCCTACAATGAGCAGTTCTTC. It codes for CASSRTAGAYNEQFF.

This clonotype was detected a few times. The gene calls are TRBV18 and TRBJ1-2; no firm D call. This CDR3 spans 14 amino acids. Germline V gene data show CDR1 as KGHSH and CDR2 as LQKENI. Trimming cost V 2 bases and J 3 bases, with 10 bases left between them. For the CDR3, the DNA is TGTGCCAGCTCACCAACCGACAAGGACTATGGCTACACCTTC. It is translated as CASSPTDKDYGYTF.

CDR3 coding DNA: TGTGCCAGCATCCCGGGACTAGGCACAGATACGCAGTATTTT. Protein: CASIPGLGTDTQYF. V gene TRBV12-3 or TRBV12-4 combines with J gene TRBJ2-3; TRBD2 agrees at 8 bases. The junction had 4 bases not matched to a gene; V was cut back by 7 bases and J by 1 base. There are 14 residues in the CDR3.